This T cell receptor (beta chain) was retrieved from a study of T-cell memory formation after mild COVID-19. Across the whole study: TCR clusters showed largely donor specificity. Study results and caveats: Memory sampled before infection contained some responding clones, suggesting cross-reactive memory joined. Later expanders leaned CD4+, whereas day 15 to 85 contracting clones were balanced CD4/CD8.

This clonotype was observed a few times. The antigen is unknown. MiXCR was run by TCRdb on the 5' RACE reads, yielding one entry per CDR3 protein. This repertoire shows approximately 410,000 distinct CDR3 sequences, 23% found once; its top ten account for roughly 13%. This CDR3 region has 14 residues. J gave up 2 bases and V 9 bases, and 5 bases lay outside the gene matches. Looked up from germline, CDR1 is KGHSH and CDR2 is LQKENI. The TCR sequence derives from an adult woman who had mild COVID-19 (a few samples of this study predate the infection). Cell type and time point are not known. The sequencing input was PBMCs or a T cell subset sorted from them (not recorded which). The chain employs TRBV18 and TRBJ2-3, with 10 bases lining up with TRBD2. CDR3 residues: CASLGLAVTDTQYF. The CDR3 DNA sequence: TGTGCCAGTTTAGGACTAGCGGTCACAGATACGCAGTATTTT.